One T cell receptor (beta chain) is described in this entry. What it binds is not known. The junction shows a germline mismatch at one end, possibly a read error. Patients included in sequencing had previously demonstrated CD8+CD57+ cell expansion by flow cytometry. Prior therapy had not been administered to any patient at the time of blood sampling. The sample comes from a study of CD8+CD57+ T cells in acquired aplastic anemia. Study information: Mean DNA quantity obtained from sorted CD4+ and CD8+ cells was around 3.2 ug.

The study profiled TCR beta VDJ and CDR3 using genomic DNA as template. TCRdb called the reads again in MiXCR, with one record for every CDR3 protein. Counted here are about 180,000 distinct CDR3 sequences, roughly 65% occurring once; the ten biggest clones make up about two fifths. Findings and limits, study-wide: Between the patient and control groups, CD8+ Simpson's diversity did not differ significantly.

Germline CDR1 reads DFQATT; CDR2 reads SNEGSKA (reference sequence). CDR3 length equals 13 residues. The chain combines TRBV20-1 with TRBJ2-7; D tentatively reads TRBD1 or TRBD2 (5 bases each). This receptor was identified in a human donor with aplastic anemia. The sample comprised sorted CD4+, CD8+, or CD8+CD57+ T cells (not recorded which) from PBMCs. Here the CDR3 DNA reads TGCAGTGCTATCCGGGACGGGACCTACAAGCAGTACTTC. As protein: CSAIRDGTYKQYF.